This TCR beta chain is drawn from a study of T cell repertoires in cytomegalovirus infection. This CDR3 comprises 16 residues. Unmatched junction bases numbered 4, after V lost 4 bases and J lost 1 base. Germline CDR1 and CDR2: MNHNY and SVGAGI (reference sequence). This clonotype was seen ten or more times. TCRdb ran MiXCR on the reads and lists one entry per CDR3 protein. The sample has 250,000 or so distinct CDR3 sequences; approximately 9% are singletons. Source material: PBMCs. The sequence derives from a human donor in good health (CMV status not recorded). Some clones in this sample may be carry-over from other donors' samples. The V call is TRBV6-6, the J call TRBJ2-5, with 12 bases lining up with TRBD2. The CDR3 DNA reads TGTGCCAGCAGTTTTCTAGCGGGGGGGCCCCAAGAGACCCAGTACTTC. It yields the protein CASSFLAGGPQETQYF.